The source of this T cell receptor (beta chain) is a study of T-cell memory formation after mild COVID-19. Looking at the study overall: There were largely donor-specific TCR clusters.

Using constant-segment primers, 5'RACE produced TCR alpha and TCR beta cDNA libraries carrying sample barcodes and UMIs. In TCRdb, the 5' RACE reads were re-called with MiXCR into one record per CDR3 protein. In the table there are 250,000 or so distinct CDR3 sequences, roughly a tenth of which are singletons. Input material: PBMCs or a T cell subset sorted from them (not recorded which). This receptor was identified in a young man who had mild COVID-19 (a few samples of this study predate the infection). Cell type and time point are not known.

As DNA, the CDR3 is TGTGCCAGCAGCCAAACCCCCCGCTATGGCTACACCTTC. It yields the protein CASSQTPRYGYTF. V is TRBV9 and J is TRBJ1-2; no firm D call. This CDR3 contains 13 residues. The V gene's germline CDR1 is SGDLS and CDR2 YYNGEE. V lost 4 bases to trimming and J lost 4 bases, with 11 bases between them.